This T cell receptor beta chain is from a study of blood T cell repertoires in COVID-19. As for the study in general: Material from acute and convalescent COVID-19 was sourced from the United States, Italy and Spain. Sources were T cells, B-cell-depleted T cells, or PBMCs; the material itself was cDNA or gDNA.

As processed by the authors: Amplifying reference gene primers gave estimates of nucleated cell counts. Clones were sequenced by immunoSEQ multiplex PCR, and TCRdb holds only the in-frame ones, with some missing. Clonal size and the V and J genes are those of that table, whereas D and trimming came from the DNA. This sample has some 150,000 clones, with roughly nine tenths found just once. This clonotype was sampled from a woman in her sixties with active or convalescent COVID-19. Sequencing was carried out using peripheral blood.

The chain's CDR3 is CASSWVGANTQYF. DNA for the CDR3: TGTGCCAGCAGCTGGGTGGGGGCAAACACGCAGTATTTT. The V and J genes are TRBV7-9 and TRBJ2-3, with a tentative D call TRBD1 (6 bases). The CDR3 is made up of 13 amino acids. Trimming left V 4 bases short and J 9 bases short, with 14 bases between. Germline values: CDR1 SEHNR, CDR2 FQNEAQ (reference sequence).